Below, 7 T cell receptor beta chains from the same sample are listed, as sequenced in a study of tissue T cells after allogeneic stem cell transplantation. The repertoire was sequenced with immunoSEQ multiplex PCR; TCRdb's copy has only in-frame clones and lacks some. The sample shows some 5,000 clones, less than 35% of them seen only once. Time point of the sample: mouse harvest day 14 after allogeneic transplant. Tail vein injection delivered 10^7 T-cell-depleted bone marrow cells and 10^6 splenic CD5+ T cells. The specimen sequenced was skin. The receptors derive from a female BALB/c mouse given C57BL/6 T cells with graft-versus-host disease after an allogeneic hematopoietic cell transplant.

Remarks on this clone: Gene labels here are mouse ones. The read terminates 1 residue before the CDR3 end, so the remaining end is supplied by the germline J gene. This rearrangement joins TRBV5 to TRBJ2-4, with 8 nucleotides matching TRBD1. CDR3 length: 14 residues. The J segment lost 7 bases and the V segment lost 0 bases, leaving 3 bases of the junction unmatched. The germline V gene has CDR1 LGHNA and CDR2 YNLKQL (reference sequence). This CDR3 is CASSQDNRGDTLYF. The DNA read from the CDR3 is TGTGCCAGCAGCCAAGATAACAGGGGGGACACCTTGTAC.

This clone was recorded once. Gene names refer to mouse genes. The CDR3 bases that were read are TGTGGTGCTAGGGTGGTTAACCAAGACACCCAGTAC. This encodes CGARVVNQDTQY. The full CDR3 sequence reads CGARVVNQDTQYF. The V and J genes are TRBV20 and TRBJ2-5; no clear D gene. From the germline J gene comes the end of the CDR3, since the read stops 1 residue before it. This CDR3 is built from 13 residues. Germline values: CDR1 GFQATS, CDR2 STVNSAI. V gave up 1 base and J gave up 0 bases, with 5 bases separating them.

Notes on this clone: Genes and germline are mouse. With the read ending 1 residue before the CDR3 end, the germline J gene is used to fill in that end. The chain is built from TRBV26 and TRBJ2-5; the D gene is possibly TRBD1 (6 bases). Trimming pared 0 bases from V and 3 bases from J, leaving 7 bases between. The CDR3 has 14 amino acids. In germline, CDR1 is KGHPV, CDR2 FQNQEV (reference sequence). The CDR3 sequence: CASSLSGQQDTQYF. The sequenced part of the CDR3 DNA is TGTGCCAGCAGTCTGTCGGGACAACAAGACACCCAGTAC.

In this sample, this clone is medium-sized. Germline and genes: mouse. The missing CDR3 end, 1 residue past where the read stops, is filled in from the germline J gene. The V and J genes are TRBV26 and TRBJ2-5, with 7 bases that match TRBD2. J lost 1 base, V lost 4 bases, and 2 bases had no gene match. Germline lookup yields CDR1 KGHPV and CDR2 FQNQEV (reference sequence). This CDR3 has 14 residues. Partial CDR3 DNA: TGTGCCAGCAGTCGGGGACTGCACCAAGACACCCAGTAC. Its protein is CASSRGLHQDTQY. Given in full, the CDR3 is CASSRGLHQDTQYF.

This clone was recorded a few times. Any gene name here is a mouse gene name. The read ends 1 residue early relative to the CDR3; the germline J gene fills the gap. The rearrangement links TRBV26 to TRBJ1-2; D may be TRBD1 (6 bases). Germline-derived CDR1 and CDR2 are KGHPV and FQNQEV (reference sequence). The V end lost 6 bases, the J end lost 0 bases, and 11 bases lay between the germline ends. This CDR3 contains 14 residues. The CDR3 loop is CASSRDIANSDYTF. The part of the CDR3 DNA that was read is TGTGCCAGCAGCCGGGACATAGCAAACTCCGACTACACC.

To note about this clone: The gene names here belong to mouse. Read coverage stops 1 residue before the CDR3 terminus; the germline J gene supplies the remainder. The chain employs TRBV13-1 and TRBJ2-2, with 9 bases identical to TRBD1. This CDR3 has 14 residues. Germline V gene data show CDR1 as NSHNY and CDR2 as SYGAGN. V was pared by 6 bases and J by 4 bases, with 4 bases of the junction left unmatched. CDR3: CASNRDRATGQLYF. CDR3 bases read: TGTGCCAGCAACCGGGACAGGGCCACCGGGCAGCTCTAC.

As for this clone: Gene names refer to mouse genes. The read comes to an end 1 residue before the CDR3 does, leaving the germline J gene to fill in the end. This rearrangement joins TRBV23 to TRBJ2-2; the table names TRBD1, a call not compared with the DNA. CDR3 length equals 16 residues. CDR1 is KGHTA and CDR2 is FQNQQP in the germline V gene. The CDR3 sequence is CSSSQSEGASTGQLYF. The CDR3 bases that were read are TGCTCCAGCAGTCAATCGGAGGGGGCGTCCACCGGGCAGCTCTAC.